The rows below give T cell receptor beta chains drawn from one sample of a study of PD-L1 blockade in urothelial cancer. Measured with immunoSEQ multiplex PCR; TCRdb has only the in-frame clones, and not every one. Here the sample spans approximately 34,000 clones, more than 65% being singletons. The sample in question was PBMCs, obtained around atezolizumab (anti-PD-L1) treatment. The receptors originated from a man between 60 and 75 years old with urothelial cancer. Each CDR3 is given with its conserved first and last residue. A D gene is named only where the DNA matches it firmly. Size values are once, few and many counts, or a class for expanded clones, and some rows have none.

>TRBJ2-3|few|TRBV10-1|TRBD1
CASSGRGRADTQYF
TGCGCCAGCAGTGGCAGGGGGCGGGCAGATACGCAGTATTTT
>TRBJ1-2|-|TRBV28|-
CASSLLSGTNGYTF
TGTGCCAGCAGCCTTTTGTCAGGGACTAACGGCTACACCTTC
>TRBJ2-7|-|TRBV6-1|-
CASSDTVQYEQYF
TGTGCCAGCAGTGATACAGTCCAGTACGAGCAGTACTTC
>TRBJ1-5|-|TRBV5-1|-
CASSLDGDFQPQHF
TGCGCCAGCAGCTTGGACGGAGATTTTCAGCCCCAGCATTTT
>TRBJ2-1|-|TRBV6-1|-
CASKSSGKGSNEQFF
TGTGCCAGCAAATCATCAGGGAAAGGTAGCAATGAGCAGTTCTTC
>TRBJ1-5|-|TRBV2|TRBD1
CASRTGQGGGQPQHF
TGTGCCAGCAGAACGGGACAGGGGGGCGGTCAGCCCCAGCATTTT
>TRBJ2-7|-|TRBV5-1|TRBD1
CASSFRTGGHVEQYF
TGCGCCAGCAGCTTCCGGACAGGGGGCCATGTCGAGCAGTACTTC
>TRBJ2-1|-|TRBV7-2|TRBD1
CASSSGTGTYNEQFF
TGTGCCAGCAGTTCCGGGACAGGGACCTACAATGAGCAGTTCTTC
>TRBJ2-7|-|TRBV30|TRBD1
CASSLRGRYEQYF
TGTGCCTCCTCGTTAAGGGGGCGGTACGAGCAGTACTTC
>TRBJ1-1|-|TRBV29-1|TRBD1
CSVGQGGNTEAFF
TGCAGCGTTGGACAGGGAGGAAACACTGAAGCTTTCTTT
>TRBJ1-2|-|TRBV6-1|-
CASSPGGGYGYTF
TGTGCCAGCAGTCCGGGAGGGGGCTATGGCTACACCTTC
>TRBJ2-3|-|TRBV5-4|TRBD2
CASTASGRVSTDTQYF
TGTGCCAGCACCGCATCTGGGAGGGTTAGCACAGATACGCAGTATTTT
>TRBJ1-2|-|TRBV6-1|-
CASSEATTAYGYTF
TGTGCCAGCAGTGAAGCTACGACAGCCTATGGCTACACCTTC
>TRBJ2-3|-|TRBV4-2|-
CASSQDLGSSTDTQYF
TGTGCCAGCAGCCAAGATCTAGGATCTAGCACAGATACGCAGTATTTT
>TRBJ1-4|once|TRBV6-5|-
CASSYSGRGNEKLFF
TGTGCCAGCAGTTACTCGGGGCGAGGTAATGAAAAACTGTTTTTT
>TRBJ2-3|-|TRBV6-5|-
CASSRDTVQDTQYF
TGTGCCAGCAGCCGGGACACGGTGCAAGATACGCAGTATTTT
>TRBJ2-1|-|TRBV19|TRBD2
CASNPAGGIYNEQFF
TGTGCCAGTAACCCAGCGGGAGGGATATACAATGAGCAGTTCTTC
>TRBJ2-1|once|TRBV7-9|TRBD2
CASLRAGLAGVEQFF
TGTGCCAGCCTGCGGGCGGGACTAGCGGGAGTTGAGCAGTTCTTC
>TRBJ2-7|once|TRBV10-3|TRBD2
CAASGTRAYEQYF
TGTGCCGCATCCGGGACTAGGGCGTACGAGCAGTACTTC
>TRBJ2-7|-|TRBV11-2|-
CASSPQRVGEQYF
TGTGCCAGCAGCCCACAGAGGGTTGGCGAGCAGTACTTC
>TRBJ2-4|-|TRBV7-2|TRBD2
CASSLAQGLAGGAAKNIQYF
TGTGCCAGCAGCTTAGCGCAGGGACTAGCGGGGGGGGCGGCCAAAAACATTCAGTACTTC
>TRBJ2-5|-|TRBV27|-
CASSLVVGGETQYF
TGTGCCAGCAGCTTGGTGGTGGGCGGGGAGACCCAGTACTTC
>TRBJ1-5|-|TRBV27|-
CASSLVGGSARKFYSNQPQHF
TGTGCCAGCAGTTTAGTTGGAGGCAGTGCAAGAAAATTTTATAGCAATCAGCCCCAGCATTTT
>TRBJ1-4|-|TRBV7-8|-
CASSLVGGGNEKLFF
TGTGCCAGCAGCTTAGTCGGGGGAGGAAATGAAAAACTGTTTTTT
>TRBJ1-6|-|TRBV2|TRBD1
CASSEAGTGVNSPLHF
TGTGCCAGCAGTGAAGCTGGGACAGGGGTAAATTCACCCCTCCACTTT
>TRBJ1-1|few|TRBV11-2|-
CASSLVGGEAFF
TGTGCCAGCAGCTTAGTCGGCGGTGAAGCTTTCTTT
>TRBJ1-6|-|TRBV7-3|-
CASSLRRRDYNSPLHF
TGTGCCAGCAGCTTACGTCGGAGGGATTATAATTCACCCCTCCACTTT
>TRBJ2-3|-|TRBV9|TRBD2
CASSVTSGGAYTQYF
TGTGCCAGCAGCGTAACGAGCGGGGGGGCTTATACGCAGTATTTT
>TRBJ1-1|-|TRBV10-2|-
CASVGRLLNTEAFF
TGCGCCAGCGTGGGTCGACTCCTAAACACTGAAGCTTTCTTT
>TRBJ1-6|-|TRBV5-6|-
CASSFLGRDSSPLHF
TGTGCCAGCAGCTTTTTGGGGCGCGACTCTTCACCCCTCCACTTT
>TRBJ1-2|-|TRBV6-5|-
CASSYSGGPGGGYTF
TGTGCCAGCAGTTACTCGGGAGGTCCGGGAGGTGGCTACACCTTC
>TRBJ2-1|-|TRBV7-9|TRBD2
CASSSRTSGKNNEQFF
TGTGCCAGCAGCTCCCGGACTAGCGGGAAGAACAATGAGCAGTTCTTC